This passage covers 11 T cell receptor beta chains from one sample sequenced in a study of sequential checkpoint blockade in melanoma. Treatment indicated: randomized to nivolumab then ipilimumab (arm A) or the reverse (arm B). TCRdb's copy holds only in-frame clones and misses some; the assay was immunoSEQ multiplex PCR. The table has about 20,000 clones, approximately 85% seen once. The sample was CD8+ T cells sorted from blood (inferred from file names), taken from a patient given nivolumab and ipilimumab in sequence. All receptors derive from a human donor with melanoma.

The chain combines TRBV7-6 with TRBJ2-7; TRBD2 matches at 9 bases. The CDR3 loop spans 14 amino acids. The V gene end was trimmed by 2 bases and the J gene end by 2 bases; junction bases not matched to a gene: 1. Per germline, CDR1 SGHVS and CDR2 FNYEAQ. CDR3 nucleotide sequence: TGTGCCAGCAGCTTAAGCGGGGGGACCTACGAGCAGTACTTC. Protein sequence: CASSLSGGTYEQYF.

Only one count was recorded for this clone. The rearrangement joins TRBV27 to TRBJ2-2; no clear D gene. The CDR3 runs 13 residues. V was pared by 3 bases and J by 4 bases, with 6 bases between. Germline V gene data show CDR1 as MNHEY and CDR2 as SMNVEV (reference sequence). The CDR3 nucleotides are TGTGCCAGCAGTTTTACTTTCACCGGGGAGCTGTTTTTT. It yields the protein CASSFTFTGELFF.

V and J are TRBV7-3 and TRBJ2-1; TRBD2 matches at 9 bases. Trimming removed 3 bases from V and 10 bases from J; junction bases left unmatched: 13. This CDR3 has 16 residues. Germline V gene data show CDR1 as SGHTA and CDR2 as FQGTGA. CDR3 region: CASSFEELAGPGEQFF. In DNA form, the CDR3 reads TGTGCCAGCAGCTTTGAGGAACTAGCGGGCCCCGGAGAGCAGTTCTTC. The full variable domain, completed using reference TRBV7-3 and TRBJ2-1, is GAGVSQTPSNKVTEKGKYVELRCDPISGHTALYWYRQSLGQGPEFLIYFQGTGAADDSGLPNDRFFAVRPEGSVSTLKIQRTERGDSAVYLCASSFEELAGPGEQFFGPGTRLTVL.

This clone showed up just a few times. The rearrangement links TRBV23-1 to TRBJ1-6, with TRBD1 as a possible D gene (6 bases). TRBV23-1 is filed as an ORF, its function uncertain. V shed 6 bases and J shed 8 bases, with 11 bases lying between them. This CDR3 is built from 13 residues. CDR3 amino acids: CASSQAGDSPLHF. The CDR3 nucleotides read TGCGCCAGCAGCCAGGCAGGGGATTCACCCCTCCACTTT.

The V and J genes are TRBV7-9 and TRBJ1-4, with a weak D call TRBD1 (5 bases). The germline CDR1 and CDR2 sequences are SEHNR and FQNEAQ (reference sequence). The V gene lost 4 bases and the J gene lost 0 bases, with 15 bases spanning the gap. The CDR3 has 17 residues. For the CDR3, the DNA is TGTGCCAGCAGCTCCACCCACGGAGGGGCAACTAATGAAAAACTGTTTTTT. It is translated as CASSSTHGGATNEKLFF. Combining the CDR3 with reference TRBV7-9 and TRBJ1-4 gives the whole variable domain DTGVSQNPRHKITKRGQNVTFRCDPISEHNRLYWYRQTLGQGPEFLTYFQNEAQLEKSRLLSDRFSAERPKGSFSTLEIQRTEQGDSAMYLCASSSTHGGATNEKLFFGSGTQLSVL.

This clone was seen only once. The germline gene is not matched at one end of the junction; a read error may be the cause. The V and J genes are TRBV6-5 and TRBJ2-1; tentative D call: TRBD1 (5 bases). This CDR3 is built from 15 residues. CDR1 and CDR2 from the germline V gene are MNHEY and SVGAGI. DNA for the CDR3: TGTGCCGGCAGTTTCACAGGTTCCGGGTACAATGAGCAGTTCTTC. Protein product: CAGSFTGSGYNEQFF.

This clone was seen a handful of times. This chain joins TRBV14 and TRBJ2-1, with 7 positions matching TRBD2. In germline, CDR1 is SGHDN, CDR2 FVKESK. Losses at the gene ends were 5 bases for V and 7 bases for J; bases not matched to a gene: 11. The CDR3 sequence is 15 residues long. The CDR3 loop reads CASSKSGLVGNEQFF. In DNA form, the CDR3 reads TGTGCCAGCAGCAAATCAGGACTAGTTGGTAATGAGCAGTTCTTC.

This chain uses TRBV28 with TRBJ2-2, with D unresolved. CDR1 and CDR2 (germline): MDHEN, SYDVKM. This CDR3 spans 13 amino acids. V lost 6 bases, J lost 5 bases, and 10 bases lay in between. The CDR3 DNA reads as TGTGCCAGCAGCCCCGGGTATACCGGGGAGCTGTTTTTT. Its protein product is CASSPGYTGELFF.

V is TRBV13 and J is TRBJ2-7, with TRBD1 as a possible D gene (5 bases). This CDR3 comprises 11 residues. CDR1 is PRHDT, CDR2 FYEKMQ, per germline (reference sequence). Trimming stripped 5 bases from V and 13 bases from J, with 15 bases between. The DNA of the CDR3 is TGTGCCAGCAGCAACGCCAGGGCCAGTTACTTC. Protein sequence: CASSNARASYF.

The chain uses TRBV6-7 and TRBJ1-2; TRBD1 matches at 9 bases. TRBV6-7 carries the ORF label, with uncertain function. This CDR3 is built from 17 residues. J gave up 3 bases and V 5 bases, and 13 bases lay outside the gene matches. The DNA of the CDR3 is TGTGCCAGCAGTGACGGCACGGGACAGGGAAGTTACTATGGCTACACCTTC. Translating it yields CASSDGTGQGSYYGYTF.

This chain uses TRBV5-5 with TRBJ2-7, with D possibly being TRBD1 (6 bases). CDR1 and CDR2 (germline): SGHKS, YYEKEE (reference sequence). This CDR3 region has 12 residues. V gave up 1 base and J gave up 6 bases, with 8 bases separating them. The CDR3 sequence: CASSLTGPEQYF. In nucleotides, the CDR3 is TGTGCCAGCAGCTTGACAGGGCCCGAGCAGTACTTC.